This T cell receptor beta chain derives from a study of CD8 T cells in Susac syndrome. Reverse transcription of 0.5 to 1 ug RNA was performed with random hexamers. Via MiXCR, TCRdb re-called the immunoSEQ multiplex PCR reads, giving one row per CDR3 protein. This sample yields around 150,000 distinct CDR3 sequences, of which approximately 93% are seen a single time; about 0.086% belongs to the top ten. This clonotype was seen just once. Material for sequencing was CD4+ T cells from PBMCs. The clonotype originates from a human donor with multiple sclerosis.

CDR3 in DNA: TGTGCCACCAGCAGACCCCAGGCGAGGACAGGAGAGGGCAATCAGCCCCAGCATTTT. Protein product: CATSRPQARTGEGNQPQHF. V is TRBV15 and J is TRBJ1-5; 7 bases line up with TRBD1. In germline, CDR1 is LNHNV, CDR2 YYDKDF (reference sequence). The CDR3 totals 19 residues. V gave up 2 bases and J gave up 2 bases; unmatched junction bases: 15.